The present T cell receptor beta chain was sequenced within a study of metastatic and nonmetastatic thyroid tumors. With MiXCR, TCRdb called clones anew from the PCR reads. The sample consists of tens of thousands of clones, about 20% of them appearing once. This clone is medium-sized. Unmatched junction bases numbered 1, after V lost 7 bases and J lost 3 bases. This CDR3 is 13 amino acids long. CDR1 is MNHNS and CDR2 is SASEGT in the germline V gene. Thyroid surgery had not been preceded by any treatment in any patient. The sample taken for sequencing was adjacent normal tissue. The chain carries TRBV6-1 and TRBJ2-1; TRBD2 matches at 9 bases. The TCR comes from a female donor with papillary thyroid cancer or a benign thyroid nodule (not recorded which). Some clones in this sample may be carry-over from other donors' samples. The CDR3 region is CASKAGGYNEQFF. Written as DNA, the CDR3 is TGTGCCAGCAAAGCGGGGGGCTACAATGAGCAGTTCTTC.